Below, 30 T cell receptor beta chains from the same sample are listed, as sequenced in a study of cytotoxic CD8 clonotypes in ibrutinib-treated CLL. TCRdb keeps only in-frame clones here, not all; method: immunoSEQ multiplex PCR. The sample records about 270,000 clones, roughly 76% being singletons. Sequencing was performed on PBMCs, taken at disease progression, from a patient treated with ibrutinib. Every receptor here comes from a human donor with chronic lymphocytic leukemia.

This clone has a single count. CDR3 nucleotide sequence: TGCGCCAGCAGCCAAGAACCGAACACTGAAGCTTTCTTT. Protein product: CASSQEPNTEAFF. This sequence joins TRBV4-3 and TRBJ1-1; no definite D call. Germline CDR1 LGHNA, CDR2 YSLEER. Trimming left V 0 bases short and J 1 base short, with 3 bases between. The CDR3 extends over 13 amino acids.

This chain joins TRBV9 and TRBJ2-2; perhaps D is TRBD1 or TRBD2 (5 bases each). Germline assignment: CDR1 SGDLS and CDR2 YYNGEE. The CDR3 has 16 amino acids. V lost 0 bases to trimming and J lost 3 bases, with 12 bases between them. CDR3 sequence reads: CASSVEWDGYTGELFF. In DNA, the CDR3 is TGTGCCAGCAGCGTAGAGTGGGACGGATACACCGGGGAGCTGTTTTTT.

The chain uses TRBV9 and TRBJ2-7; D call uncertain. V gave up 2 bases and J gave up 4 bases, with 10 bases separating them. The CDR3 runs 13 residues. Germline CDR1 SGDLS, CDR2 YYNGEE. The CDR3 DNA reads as TGTGCCAGCAGCGTTTATCCAAGTTACGAGCAGTACTTC. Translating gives CASSVYPSYEQYF.

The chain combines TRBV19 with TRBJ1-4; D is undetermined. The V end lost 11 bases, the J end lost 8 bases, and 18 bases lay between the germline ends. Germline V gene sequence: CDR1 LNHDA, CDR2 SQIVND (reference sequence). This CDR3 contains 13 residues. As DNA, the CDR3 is TGTGCCTCCAAAGGCAGCCCCCCGGAAAAACTGTTTTTT. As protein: CASKGSPPEKLFF. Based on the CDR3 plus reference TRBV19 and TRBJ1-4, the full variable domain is DGGITQSPKYLFRKEGQNVTLSCEQNLNHDAMYWYRQDPGQGLRLIYYSQIVNDFQKGDIAEGYSVSREKKESFPLTVTSAQKNPTAFYLCASKGSPPEKLFFGSGTQLSVL.

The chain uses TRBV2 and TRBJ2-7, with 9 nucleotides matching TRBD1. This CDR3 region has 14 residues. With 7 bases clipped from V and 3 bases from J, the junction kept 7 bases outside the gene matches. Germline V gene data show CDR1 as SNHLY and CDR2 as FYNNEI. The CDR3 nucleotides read TGTGCCAGCATCCCGGGGACAGGGAGCTACGAGCAGTACTTC. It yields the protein CASIPGTGSYEQYF.

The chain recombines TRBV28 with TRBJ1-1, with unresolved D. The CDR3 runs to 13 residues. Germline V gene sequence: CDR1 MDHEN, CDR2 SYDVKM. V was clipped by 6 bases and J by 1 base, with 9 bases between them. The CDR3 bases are TGTGCCAGCAGCGTCAGAAGGAACACTGAAGCTTTCTTT. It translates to CASSVRRNTEAFF.

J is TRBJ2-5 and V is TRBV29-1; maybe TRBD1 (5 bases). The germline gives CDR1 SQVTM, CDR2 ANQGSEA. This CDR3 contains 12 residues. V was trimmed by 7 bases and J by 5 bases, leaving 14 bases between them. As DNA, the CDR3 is TGCAGCGCTGGGATTCAGGGTGAGACCCAGTACTTC. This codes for CSAGIQGETQYF.

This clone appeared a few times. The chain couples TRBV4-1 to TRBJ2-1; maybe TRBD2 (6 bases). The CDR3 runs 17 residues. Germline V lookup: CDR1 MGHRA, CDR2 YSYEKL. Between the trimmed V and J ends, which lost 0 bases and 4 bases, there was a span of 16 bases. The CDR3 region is CASSQDPAGHSYNEQFF. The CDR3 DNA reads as TGCGCCAGCAGCCAAGATCCAGCGGGCCACTCTTACAATGAGCAGTTCTTC.

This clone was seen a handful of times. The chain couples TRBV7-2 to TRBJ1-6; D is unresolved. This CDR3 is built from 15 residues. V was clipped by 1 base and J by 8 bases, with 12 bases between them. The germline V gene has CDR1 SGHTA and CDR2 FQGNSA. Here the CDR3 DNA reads TGTGCCAGCAGCTTAGAGGGCTTCGGCGATTCACCCCTCCACTTT. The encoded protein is CASSLEGFGDSPLHF.

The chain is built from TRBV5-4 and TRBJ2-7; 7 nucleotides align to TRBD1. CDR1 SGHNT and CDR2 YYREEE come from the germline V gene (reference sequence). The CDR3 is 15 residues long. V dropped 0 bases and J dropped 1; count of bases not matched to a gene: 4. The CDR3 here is CASSLAWDSSYEQYF. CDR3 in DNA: TGTGCCAGCAGCTTGGCCTGGGACAGTTCCTACGAGCAGTACTTC. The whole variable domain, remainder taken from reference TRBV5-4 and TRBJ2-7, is ETGVTQSPTHLIKTRGQQVTLRCSSQSGHNTVSWYQQALGQGPQFIFQYYREEENGRGNFPPRFSGLQFPNYSSELNVNALELDDSALYLCASSLAWDSSYEQYFGPGTRLTVT.

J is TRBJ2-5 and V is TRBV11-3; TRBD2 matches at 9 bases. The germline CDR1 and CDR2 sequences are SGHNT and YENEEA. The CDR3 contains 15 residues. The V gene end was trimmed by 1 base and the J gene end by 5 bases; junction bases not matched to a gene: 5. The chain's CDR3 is CASSLGAGGAETQYF. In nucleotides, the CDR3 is TGTGCCAGCAGCTTAGGAGCGGGGGGAGCGGAGACCCAGTACTTC.

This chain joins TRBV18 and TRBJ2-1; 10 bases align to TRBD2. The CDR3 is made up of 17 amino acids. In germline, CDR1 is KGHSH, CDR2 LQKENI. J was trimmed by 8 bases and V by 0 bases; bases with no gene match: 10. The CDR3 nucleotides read TGTGCCAGCTCACCACCGAGCCTAGCGGGAGCAGGGGATGAGCAGTTCTTC. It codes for CASSPPSLAGAGDEQFF.

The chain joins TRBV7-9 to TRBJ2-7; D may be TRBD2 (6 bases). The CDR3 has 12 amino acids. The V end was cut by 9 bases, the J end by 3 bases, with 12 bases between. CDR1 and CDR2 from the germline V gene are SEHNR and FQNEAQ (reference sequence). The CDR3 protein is CASSGTHYEQYF. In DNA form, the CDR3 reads TGTGCCAGTTCCGGGACTCACTACGAGCAGTACTTC.

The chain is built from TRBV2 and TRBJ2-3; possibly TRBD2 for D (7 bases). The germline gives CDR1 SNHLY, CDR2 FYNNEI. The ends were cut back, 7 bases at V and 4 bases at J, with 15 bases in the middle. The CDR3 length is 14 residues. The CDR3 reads CASKGGRIADTQYF. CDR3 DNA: TGTGCCAGCAAGGGGGGGCGAATAGCAGATACGCAGTATTTT. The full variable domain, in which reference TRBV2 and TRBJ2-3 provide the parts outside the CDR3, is EPEVTQTPSHQVTQMGQEVILRCVPISNHLYFYWYRQILGQKVEFLVSFYNNEISEKSEIFDDQFSVERPDGSNFTLKIRSTKLEDSAMYFCASKGGRIADTQYFGPGTRLTVL.

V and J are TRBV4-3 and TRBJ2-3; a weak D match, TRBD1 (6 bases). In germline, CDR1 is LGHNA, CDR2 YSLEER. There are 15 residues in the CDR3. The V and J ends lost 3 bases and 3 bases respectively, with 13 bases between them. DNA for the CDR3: TGCGCCAGCAGCCAGGGGACAACGAGGACAGATACGCAGTATTTT. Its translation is CASSQGTTRTDTQYF.

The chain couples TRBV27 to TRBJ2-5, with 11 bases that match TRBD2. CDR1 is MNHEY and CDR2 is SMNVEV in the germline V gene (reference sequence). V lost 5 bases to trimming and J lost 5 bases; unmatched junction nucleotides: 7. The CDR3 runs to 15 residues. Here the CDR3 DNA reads TGTGCCAGCAGTCCTGGGACTAGCGGAGGGGAGACCCAGTACTTC. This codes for CASSPGTSGGETQYF.

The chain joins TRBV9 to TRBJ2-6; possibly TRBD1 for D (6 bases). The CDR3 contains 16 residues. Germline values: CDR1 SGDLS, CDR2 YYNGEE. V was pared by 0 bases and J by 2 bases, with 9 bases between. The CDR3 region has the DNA TGTGCCAGCAGCGTAGTTGGGGGCGCTGGGGCCAACGTCCTGACTTTC. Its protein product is CASSVVGGAGANVLTF.

The DNA of the CDR3 is TGTGCCAGCAGCGGACCCACAGTGAACACTGAAGCTTTCTTT. Its translation is CASSGPTVNTEAFF. The chain uses TRBV9 and TRBJ1-1; D call uncertain. CDR1 SGDLS and CDR2 YYNGEE come from the germline V gene. With 3 bases removed from V and 0 bases from J, the gap between germline ends came to 9 bases. The CDR3 covers 14 residues.

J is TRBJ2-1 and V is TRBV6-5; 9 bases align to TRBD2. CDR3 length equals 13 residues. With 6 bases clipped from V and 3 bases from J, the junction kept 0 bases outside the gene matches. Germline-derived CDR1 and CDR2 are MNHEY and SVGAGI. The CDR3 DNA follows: TGTGCCAGCAGAGCGGGGGGCTACAATGAGCAGTTCTTC. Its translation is CASRAGGYNEQFF.

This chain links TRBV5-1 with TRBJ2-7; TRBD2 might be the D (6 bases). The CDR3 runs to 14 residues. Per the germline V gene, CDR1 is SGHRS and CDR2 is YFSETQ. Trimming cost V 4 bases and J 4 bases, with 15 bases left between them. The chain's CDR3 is CASSRAGTPYEQYF. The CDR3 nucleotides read TGCGCCAGCAGCCGCGCCGGGACTCCTTACGAGCAGTACTTC.

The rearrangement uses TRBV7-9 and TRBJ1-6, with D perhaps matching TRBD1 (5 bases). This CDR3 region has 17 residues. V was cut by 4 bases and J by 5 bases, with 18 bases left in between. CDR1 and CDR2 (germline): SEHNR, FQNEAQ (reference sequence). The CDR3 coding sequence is TGTGCCAGCAGCTACTCGCGGGGCCCGCTAGATAATTCACCCCTCCACTTT. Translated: CASSYSRGPLDNSPLHF.

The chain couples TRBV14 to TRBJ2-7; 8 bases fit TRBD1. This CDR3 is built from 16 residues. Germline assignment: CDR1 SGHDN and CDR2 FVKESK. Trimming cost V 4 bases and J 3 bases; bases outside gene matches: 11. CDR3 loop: CASSLSRDRLFYEQYF. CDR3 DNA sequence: TGTGCCAGCAGCCTTAGCCGGGACAGGTTGTTCTACGAGCAGTACTTC.

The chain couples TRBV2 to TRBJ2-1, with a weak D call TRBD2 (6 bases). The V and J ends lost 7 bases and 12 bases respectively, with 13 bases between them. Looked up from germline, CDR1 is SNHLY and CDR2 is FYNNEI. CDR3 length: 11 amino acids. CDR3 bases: TGTGCCAGCACGGAGGGGTGGGGGCAGTTCTTC. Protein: CASTEGWGQFF.

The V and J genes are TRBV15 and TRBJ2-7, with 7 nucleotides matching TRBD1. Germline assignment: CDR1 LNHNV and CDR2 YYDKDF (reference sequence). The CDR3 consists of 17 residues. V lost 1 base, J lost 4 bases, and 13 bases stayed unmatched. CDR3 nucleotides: TGTGCCACCAGCAGAGGGGCCCGGGACAGACCTGGATACGAGCAGTACTTC. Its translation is CATSRGARDRPGYEQYF.

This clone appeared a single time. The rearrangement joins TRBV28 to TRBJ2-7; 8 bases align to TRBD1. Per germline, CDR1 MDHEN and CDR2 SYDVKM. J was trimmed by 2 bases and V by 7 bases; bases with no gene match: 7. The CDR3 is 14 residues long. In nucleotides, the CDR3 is TGTGCCAGCAAGGACCAGGGGGCGGCCTACGAGCAGTACTTC. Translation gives CASKDQGAAYEQYF.

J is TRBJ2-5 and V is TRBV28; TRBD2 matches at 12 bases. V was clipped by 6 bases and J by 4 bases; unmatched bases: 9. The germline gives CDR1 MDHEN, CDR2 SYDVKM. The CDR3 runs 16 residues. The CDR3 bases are TGTGCCAGCAGACTCAAGACTAGCGGGAGTCGAGAGACCCAGTACTTC. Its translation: CASRLKTSGSRETQYF.

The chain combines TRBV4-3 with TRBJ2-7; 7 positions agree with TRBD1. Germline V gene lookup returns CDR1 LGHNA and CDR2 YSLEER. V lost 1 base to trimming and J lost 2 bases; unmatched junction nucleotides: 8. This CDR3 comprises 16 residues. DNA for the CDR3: TGCGCCAGCAGCCAAGGATTCAGGGGGTTGCCCTACGAGCAGTACTTC. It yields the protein CASSQGFRGLPYEQYF.

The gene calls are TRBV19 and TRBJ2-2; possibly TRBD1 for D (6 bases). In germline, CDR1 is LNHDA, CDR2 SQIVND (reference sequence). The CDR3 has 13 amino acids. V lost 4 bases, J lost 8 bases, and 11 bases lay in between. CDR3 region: CASSKQGQGELFF. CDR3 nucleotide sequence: TGTGCCAGTAGTAAACAGGGCCAAGGGGAGCTGTTTTTT.

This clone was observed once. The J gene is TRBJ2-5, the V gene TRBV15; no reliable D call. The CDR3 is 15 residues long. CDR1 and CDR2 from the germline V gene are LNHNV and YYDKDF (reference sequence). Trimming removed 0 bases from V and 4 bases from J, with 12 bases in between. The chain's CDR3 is CATSREYSQPETQYF. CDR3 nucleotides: TGTGCCACCAGCAGAGAGTACAGTCAGCCAGAGACCCAGTACTTC.

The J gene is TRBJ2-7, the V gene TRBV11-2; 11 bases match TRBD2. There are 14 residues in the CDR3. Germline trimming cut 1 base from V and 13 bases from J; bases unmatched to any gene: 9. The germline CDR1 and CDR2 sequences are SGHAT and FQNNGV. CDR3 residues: CASSLGPGLAVLYF. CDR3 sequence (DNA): TGTGCCAGCAGCTTAGGACCGGGACTAGCGGTACTATACTTC.